The rows below give T cell receptor beta chains drawn from one sample of a study of cytomegalovirus exposure and HLA in healthy donors. Some clones are missing from TCRdb's copy, which holds only in-frame ones; the method was immunoSEQ multiplex PCR. The table has 200,000 to 250,000 clones, roughly 88% seen once; the top ten hold roughly 0.7%. Sequenced: PBMCs. The receptors were sampled from a boy younger than 10 in good health and CMV-seronegative. CDR3s leave out the opening cysteine and the closing phenylalanine or tryptophan. Size is omitted from some rows. Given values are once, few, many or a class for expanded clones.

size: NA; J: TRBJ2-3; V: TRBV9; CDR3: ASSPAARTYSTDTQY
size: NA; J: TRBJ2-1; V: TRBV9; CDR3: ASSATLAVSYNEQF
size: NA; J: TRBJ1-2; V: TRBV19; CDR3: ASSSTSTGKVYGYT
size: NA; J: TRBJ2-7; V: TRBV29-1; CDR3: SVGASGGPYEQY
size: NA; J: TRBJ2-7; V: TRBV13; CDR3: ASSLGTGIHEQY
size: NA; J: TRBJ2-3; V: TRBV29-1; CDR3: SGGTGGATDTQY
size: NA; J: TRBJ2-1; V: TRBV4-2; CDR3: ASSQEFPAGGLYNEQF
size: NA; J: TRBJ2-1; V: TRBV5-4; CDR3: ASSLARDEQF
size: NA; J: TRBJ1-2; V: TRBV23-1; CDR3: ASSRTGGGGYGYT
size: NA; J: TRBJ1-1; V: TRBV5-1; CDR3: ASSLGGGRTEAF
size: NA; J: TRBJ2-5; V: TRBV9; CDR3: ASSVGVGTSGGAETQY
size: NA; J: TRBJ2-5; V: TRBV2; CDR3: ASSTLSGGETQY
size: NA; J: TRBJ2-5; V: TRBV7-2; CDR3: ASSSGTSGKYETQY
size: few; J: TRBJ1-5; V: TRBV7-9; CDR3: ASSLGTAFNQPQH
size: NA; J: TRBJ2-5; V: TRBV11-2; CDR3: ASSLGGTGVAETQY
size: NA; J: TRBJ2-3; V: TRBV25-1; CDR3: ASSDRGGLDTQY
size: NA; J: TRBJ2-3; V: TRBV27; CDR3: ASSYPSGSTDTQY
size: NA; J: TRBJ1-3; V: TRBV7-8; CDR3: ASSTGQGASGNTIY
size: NA; J: TRBJ2-2; V: TRBV11-2; CDR3: ASSVTGLRTGELF
size: NA; J: TRBJ1-2; V: TRBV30; CDR3: AWTEGRDYGYT
size: NA; J: TRBJ2-1; V: TRBV6-5; CDR3: ASGSGPYNEQF
size: NA; J: TRBJ2-3; V: TRBV5-6; CDR3: ASSLTYTDTQY
size: NA; J: TRBJ2-5; V: TRBV7-9; CDR3: ASSTGRLAGPRGQETQY
size: NA; J: TRBJ2-7; V: TRBV7-6; CDR3: ASSPRTEGPQY
size: NA; J: TRBJ1-1; V: TRBV6-5; CDR3: ASSRGASTEAF
size: once; J: TRBJ1-5; V: TRBV27; CDR3: APQTGRNQPQH
size: NA; J: TRBJ1-1; V: TRBV27; CDR3: ASSSSFRGRDTEAF
size: once; J: TRBJ1-3; V: TRBV7-9; CDR3: ASSFTGSSGNTIY
size: NA; J: TRBJ2-3; V: TRBV11-3; CDR3: ASSLERGYTDTQY
size: NA; J: TRBJ1-2; V: TRBV5-1; CDR3: ASSLSLDSPYGYT
size: NA; J: TRBJ2-7; V: TRBV2; CDR3: ASSDKARSSYEQY
size: NA; J: TRBJ2-7; V: TRBV9; CDR3: ASSVGRGLPYEQY
size: NA; J: TRBJ1-1; V: TRBV2; CDR3: ASSVRRENTEAF
size: NA; J: TRBJ1-2; V: TRBV6-5; CDR3: ASSYSTGVYGYT
size: NA; J: TRBJ1-6; V: TRBV29-1; CDR3: SVVTGRNSPLH
size: NA; J: TRBJ2-3; V: TRBV5-1; CDR3: ASSLAGGVSTDTQY
size: NA; J: TRBJ2-1; V: TRBV6-4; CDR3: ASSDQGNEQF
size: NA; J: TRBJ1-3; V: TRBV7-2; CDR3: ASSLMGPGGGNTIY
size: NA; J: TRBJ1-4; V: TRBV7-2; CDR3: ASSPGQGYEKLF
size: NA; J: TRBJ2-2; V: TRBV4-1; CDR3: ASSQVGTGVAGELF
size: NA; J: TRBJ1-2; V: TRBV9; CDR3: ASSADSRIGYT
size: NA; J: TRBJ2-1; V: TRBV6-5; CDR3: ASSPDRGRNEQF
size: NA; J: NA; V: TRBV6-5; CDR3: ASSVGEFYEQY
size: NA; J: TRBJ1-1; V: TRBV4-1; CDR3: ASSRTGGWMNTEAF